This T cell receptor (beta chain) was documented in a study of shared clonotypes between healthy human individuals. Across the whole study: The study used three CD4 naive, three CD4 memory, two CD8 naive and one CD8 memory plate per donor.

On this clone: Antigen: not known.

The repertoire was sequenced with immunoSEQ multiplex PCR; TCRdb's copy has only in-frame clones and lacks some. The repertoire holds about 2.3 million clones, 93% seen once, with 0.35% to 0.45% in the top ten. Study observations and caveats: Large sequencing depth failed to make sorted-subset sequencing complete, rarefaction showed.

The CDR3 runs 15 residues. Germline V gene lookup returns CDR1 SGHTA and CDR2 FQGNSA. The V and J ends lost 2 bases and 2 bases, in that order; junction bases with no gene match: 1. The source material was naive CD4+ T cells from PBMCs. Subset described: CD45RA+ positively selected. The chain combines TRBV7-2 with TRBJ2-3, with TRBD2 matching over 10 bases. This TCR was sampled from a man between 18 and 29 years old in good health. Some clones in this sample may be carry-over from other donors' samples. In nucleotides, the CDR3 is TGTGCCAGCAGCTTACTAGCGGGAGCCACAGATACGCAGTATTTT. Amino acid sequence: CASSLLAGATDTQYF.